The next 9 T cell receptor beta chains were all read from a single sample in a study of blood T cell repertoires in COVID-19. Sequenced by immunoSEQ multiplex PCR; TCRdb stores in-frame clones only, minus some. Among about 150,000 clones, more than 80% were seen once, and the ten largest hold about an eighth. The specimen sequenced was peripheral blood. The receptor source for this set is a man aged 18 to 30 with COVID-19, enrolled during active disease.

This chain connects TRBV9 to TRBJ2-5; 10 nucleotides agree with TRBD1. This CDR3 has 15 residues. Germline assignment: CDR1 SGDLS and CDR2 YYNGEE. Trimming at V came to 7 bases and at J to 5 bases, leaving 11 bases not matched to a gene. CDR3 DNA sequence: TGTGCCAGCGGCCTTCGGGACAGGGGTGGGGAGACCCAGTACTTC. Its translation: CASGLRDRGGETQYF. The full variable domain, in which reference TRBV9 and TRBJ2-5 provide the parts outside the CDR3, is DSGVTQTPKHLITATGQRVTLRCSPRSGDLSVYWYQQSLDQGLQFLIQYYNGEERAKGNILERFSAQQFPDLHSELNLSSLELGDSALYFCASGLRDRGGETQYFGPGTRLLVL.

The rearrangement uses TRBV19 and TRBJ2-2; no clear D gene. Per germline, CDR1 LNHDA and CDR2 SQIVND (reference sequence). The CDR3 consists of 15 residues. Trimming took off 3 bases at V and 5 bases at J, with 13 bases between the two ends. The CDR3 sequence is CASSIPGVETGELFF. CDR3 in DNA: TGTGCCAGTAGTATCCCGGGTGTAGAAACCGGGGAGCTGTTTTTT. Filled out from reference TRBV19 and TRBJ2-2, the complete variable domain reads DGGITQSPKYLFRKEGQNVTLSCEQNLNHDAMYWYRQDPGQGLRLIYYSQIVNDFQKGDIAEGYSVSREKKESFPLTVTSAQKNPTAFYLCASSIPGVETGELFFGEGSRLTVL.

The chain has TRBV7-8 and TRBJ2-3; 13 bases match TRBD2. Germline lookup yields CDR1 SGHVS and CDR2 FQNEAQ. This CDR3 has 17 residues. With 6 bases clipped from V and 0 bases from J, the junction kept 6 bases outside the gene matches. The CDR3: CASRRLAGGTSTDTQYF. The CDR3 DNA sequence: TGTGCCAGCAGGAGACTAGCGGGAGGCACGAGCACAGATACGCAGTATTTT.

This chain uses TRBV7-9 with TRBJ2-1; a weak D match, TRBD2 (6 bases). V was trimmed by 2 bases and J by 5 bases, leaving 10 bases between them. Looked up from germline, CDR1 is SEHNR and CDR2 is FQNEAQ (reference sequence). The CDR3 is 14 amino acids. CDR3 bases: TGTGCCAGCAGCTTAATAGCGGTCCACAATGAGCAGTTCTTC. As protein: CASSLIAVHNEQFF.

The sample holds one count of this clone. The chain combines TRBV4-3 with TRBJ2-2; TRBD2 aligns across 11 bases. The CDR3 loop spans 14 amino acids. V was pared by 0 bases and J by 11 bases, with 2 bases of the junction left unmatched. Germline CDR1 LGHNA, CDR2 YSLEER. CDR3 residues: CASSQDTSGRELFF. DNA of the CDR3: TGCGCCAGCAGCCAAGATACTAGCGGGAGAGAGCTGTTTTTT.

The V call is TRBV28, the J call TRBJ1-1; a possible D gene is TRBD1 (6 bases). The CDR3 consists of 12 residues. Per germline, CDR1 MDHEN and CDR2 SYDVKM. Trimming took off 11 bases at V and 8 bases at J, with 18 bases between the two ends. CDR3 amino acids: CAATGRLTEAFF. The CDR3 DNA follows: TGTGCCGCTACAGGGCGGCTTACCGAAGCTTTCTTT.

The CDR3 is CASGFSGTDTQYF. The CDR3 DNA is TGTGCTAGTGGTTTCTCTGGCACAGATACGCAGTATTTT. V is TRBV12-5 and J is TRBJ2-3, with unresolved D. CDR1 LGHNT and CDR2 FRNRAP come from the germline V gene. The CDR3 loop spans 13 amino acids. Trimming took off 3 bases at V and 1 base at J, with 5 bases between the two ends. The whole variable domain, remainder taken from reference TRBV12-5 and TRBJ2-3, is DARVTQTPRHKVTEMGQEVTMRCQPILGHNTVFWYRQTMMQGLELLAYFRNRAPLDDSGMPKDRFSAEMPDATLATLKIQPSEPRDSAVYFCASGFSGTDTQYFGPGTRLTVL.

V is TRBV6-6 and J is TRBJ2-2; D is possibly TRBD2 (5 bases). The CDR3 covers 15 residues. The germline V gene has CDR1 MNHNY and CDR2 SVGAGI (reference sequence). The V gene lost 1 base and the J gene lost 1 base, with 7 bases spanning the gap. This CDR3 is CASSYFRGNTGELFF. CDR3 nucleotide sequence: TGTGCCAGCAGTTACTTCCGGGGGAACACCGGGGAGCTGTTTTTT.

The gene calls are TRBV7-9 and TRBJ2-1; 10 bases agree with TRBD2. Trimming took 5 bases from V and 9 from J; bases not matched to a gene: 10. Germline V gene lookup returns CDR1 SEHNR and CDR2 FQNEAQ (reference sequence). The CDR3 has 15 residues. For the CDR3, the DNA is TGTGCCAGCAGCCATTCTCTAGCGGGAGAGGCTGAGCAGTTCTTC. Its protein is CASSHSLAGEAEQFF.